The next 13 T cell receptor beta chains were all read from a single sample in a study of PD-L1 blockade in urothelial cancer. The time point was: pretreatment peripheral blood. Profiled with immunoSEQ multiplex PCR; TCRdb holds only in-frame clones, not every one. Of about 52,000 clones in the sample, roughly 80% are singletons; the top ten hold 1% to 1.5%. The sample consisted of PBMCs, taken around atezolizumab (anti-PD-L1) treatment. Receptors originate from a man aged 50-59 years with urothelial cancer.

This clone was detected once. The chain has TRBV15 and TRBJ2-1; D is possibly TRBD2 (6 bases). The germline V gene has CDR1 LNHNV and CDR2 YYDKDF (reference sequence). V gave up 1 base and J gave up 4 bases, with 17 bases separating them. There are 17 residues in the CDR3. The CDR3 DNA is TGTGCCACCAGCAGAGCGATAACCGGGAGTTGGTACAATGAGCAGTTCTTC. Translating it yields CATSRAITGSWYNEQFF.

The chain uses TRBV2 and TRBJ2-4; D may be TRBD2 (7 bases). With 6 bases removed from V and 0 bases from J, the gap between germline ends came to 18 bases. CDR1 and CDR2 (germline): SNHLY, FYNNEI. The CDR3 covers 17 residues. This CDR3 reads CASRGTGGLPAKNIQYF. The CDR3 DNA follows: TGTGCCAGCAGGGGTACGGGGGGCCTCCCAGCCAAAAACATTCAGTACTTC.

CDR3 bases: TGTGCCAGCAGCCCCGACAGGGGGTCGGGTGGGGAGCAGTTCTTC. Amino acid sequence: CASSPDRGSGGEQFF. The rearrangement uses TRBV7-2 and TRBJ2-1, with 9 nucleotides matching TRBD1. With V trimmed by 5 bases and J by 10 bases, 12 bases remained unmatched. Germline CDR1 is SGHTA and CDR2 is FQGNSA. This CDR3 has 15 residues.

The chain employs TRBV27 and TRBJ2-7, with 11 bases that match TRBD1. CDR3 length equals 14 residues. From germline, CDR1 is MNHEY and CDR2 SMNVEV (reference sequence). J was trimmed by 6 bases and V by 6 bases; bases with no gene match: 7. Here the CDR3 reads CASRGQGAGSEQYF. In DNA, the CDR3 is TGTGCCAGCAGAGGACAGGGGGCAGGTAGCGAGCAGTACTTC.

This clone was detected only once. The chain couples TRBV9 to TRBJ2-1, with 8 positions matching TRBD1. Germline V gene sequence: CDR1 SGDLS, CDR2 YYNGEE. CDR3 length equals 15 residues. After removal of 4 bases from V and 3 bases from J, the junction contained 6 bases not matched to a gene. The CDR3, as DNA: TGTGCCAGCAGCATAGGACAGGGAATCTACAATGAGCAGTTCTTC. Amino acids: CASSIGQGIYNEQFF.

The V and J genes are TRBV9 and TRBJ1-6, with 11 nucleotides matching TRBD1. The CDR3 consists of 19 residues. Germline trimming cut 0 bases from V and 10 bases from J; bases unmatched to any gene: 15. From germline, CDR1 is SGDLS and CDR2 YYNGEE. The CDR3 spells CASSVDLAGQGGRKSPLHF. The DNA of the CDR3 is TGTGCCAGCAGCGTAGACCTAGCGGGACAGGGGGGAAGAAAGTCACCCCTCCACTTT.

The genes are TRBV28 and TRBJ2-7; 7 bases map to TRBD2. J lost 2 bases, V lost 3 bases, and 7 bases had no gene match. CDR1 MDHEN and CDR2 SYDVKM come from the germline V gene. The CDR3 is made up of 15 amino acids. CDR3 in amino acids: CASSLAGVTAYEQYF. CDR3 DNA: TGTGCCAGCAGTTTGGCGGGAGTGACCGCCTACGAGCAGTACTTC.

This clone was seen a single time. This rearrangement joins TRBV6-5 to TRBJ1-5, with 10 bases aligning to TRBD1. This CDR3 region has 15 residues. Germline V gives CDR1 MNHEY, CDR2 SVGAGI. V gave up 6 bases and J gave up 6 bases; unmatched junction bases: 8. The CDR3 DNA reads TGTGCCAGCAGGTCCGGGACAGGGGTGGGTCAGCCCCAGCATTTT. Its protein is CASRSGTGVGQPQHF.

This chain links TRBV28 with TRBJ2-2; 8 positions match TRBD1. This CDR3 is 15 amino acids long. Germline trimming cut 10 bases from V and 6 bases from J; bases unmatched to any gene: 13. CDR1 and CDR2 from the germline V gene are MDHEN and SYDVKM. The CDR3 loop reads CATRLRTGLSGELFF. The CDR3 DNA sequence: TGTGCCACCAGACTGAGGACAGGGTTGTCCGGGGAGCTGTTTTTT. The variable domain in full, with the rest retrieved from reference TRBV28 and TRBJ2-2, is DVKVTQSSRYLVKRTGEKVFLECVQDMDHENMFWYRQDPGLGLRLIYFSYDVKMKEKGDIPEGYSVSREKKERFSLILESASTNQTSMYLCATRLRTGLSGELFFGEGSRLTVL.

CDR3 loop: CASPFRGTDTQYF. The CDR3 DNA is TGTGCCAGTCCCTTTCGGGGCACAGATACGCAGTATTTT. The chain employs TRBV6-4 and TRBJ2-3; D is unresolved. V was trimmed by 9 bases and J by 1 base, leaving 11 bases between them. Germline values: CDR1 MRHNA, CDR2 SNTAGT. This CDR3 has 13 residues.

DNA for the CDR3: TGTGCCAGCAGCTCGGCCGGGACAGGGGGCACCGGGGAGCTGTTTTTT. It encodes CASSSAGTGGTGELFF. This chain joins TRBV11-3 and TRBJ2-2, with TRBD1 matching over 11 bases. CDR1 SGHNT and CDR2 YENEEA come from the germline V gene. J gave up 4 bases and V 4 bases, and 5 bases lay outside the gene matches. CDR3 length: 16 amino acids.

The V and J genes are TRBV5-1 and TRBJ2-5; weak D call: TRBD2 (6 bases). V gave up 3 bases and J gave up 4 bases, with 13 bases separating them. CDR1 is SGHRS and CDR2 is YFSETQ in the germline V gene. The CDR3 loop spans 14 amino acids. The CDR3 spells CASSWREPRETQYF. CDR3 coding DNA: TGCGCCAGCAGCTGGAGGGAACCGCGAGAGACCCAGTACTTC.

The chain links TRBV11-3 to TRBJ2-2; TRBD1 might be the D (5 bases). Trimming took 5 bases from V and 2 from J, leaving 15 bases between them. The CDR3 is made up of 16 amino acids. In germline, CDR1 is SGHNT, CDR2 YENEEA. The CDR3 coding sequence is TGTGCCAGCAGCCGAAGACAGACACAAAACACCGGGGAGCTGTTTTTT. Its translation is CASSRRQTQNTGELFF.